Shown below are 10 T cell receptor beta chains from a single sample sequenced in a study of T cell responses to AZD1222 COVID-19 vaccine. Libraries were prepared by immunoSEQ multiplex PCR; TCRdb keeps only in-frame clonotypes and omits some of them. The table has 130,000 to 150,000 clones, 80% to 95% seen once; the top ten hold approximately 3%. The source material was peripheral blood, sampled on day 0 of MenACWY control vaccination. The origin of the receptors is an adult in good health.

This sequence joins TRBV9 and TRBJ2-1, with D possibly being TRBD1 or TRBD2 (5 bases each). Trimming cost V 0 bases and J 10 bases, with 17 bases left between them. CDR3 length equals 15 residues. Germline CDR1 reads SGDLS; CDR2 reads YYNGEE. CDR3 region: CASSVDPGAMREQFF. CDR3 sequence (DNA): TGTGCCAGCAGCGTAGACCCCGGGGCGATGCGGGAGCAGTTCTTC.

The rearrangement joins TRBV28 to TRBJ1-1, with TRBD1 as a possible D gene (6 bases). The germline CDR1 and CDR2 sequences are MDHEN and SYDVKM. V shed 5 bases and J shed 6 bases, with 13 bases lying between them. CDR3 length equals 13 residues. Here the CDR3 reads CASSPRGQAEAFF. CDR3 bases: TGTGCCAGCAGTCCCCGGGGGCAGGCTGAAGCTTTCTTT.

J is TRBJ2-7 and V is TRBV27, with TRBD2 matching 9 bases. Germline V CDR1 and CDR2: MNHEY, SMNVEV (reference sequence). After removal of 6 bases from V and 1 base from J, the junction contained 7 bases not matched to a gene. This CDR3 spans 15 amino acids. CDR3 DNA sequence: TGTGCCAGCAGATCCACTAGCGGGTCGTCCTACGAGCAGTACTTC. As protein: CASRSTSGSSYEQYF.

V is TRBV5-1 and J is TRBJ2-7; possibly TRBD2 for D (5 bases). With 1 base removed from V and 3 bases from J, the gap between germline ends came to 11 bases. CDR1 SGHRS and CDR2 YFSETQ come from the germline V gene. The CDR3 has 14 amino acids. The CDR3, as DNA: TGCGCCAGCAGCTTGACCGGGAACAACTACGAGCAGTACTTC. Encoded protein: CASSLTGNNYEQYF. Full variable domain (missing parts from reference TRBV5-1 and TRBJ2-7): KAGVTQTPRYLIKTRGQQVTLSCSPISGHRSVSWYQQTPGQGLQFLFEYFSETQRNKGNFPGRFSGRQFSNSRSEMNVSTLELGDSALYLCASSLTGNNYEQYFGPGTRLTVT.

Written as DNA, the CDR3 is TGTGCCAGCAGCCAAGATGTTCAGGGAGCCTACGAGCAGTACTTC. This gives the protein CASSQDVQGAYEQYF. The V gene is TRBV3-1 (or the pseudogene TRBV3-2), the J gene TRBJ2-7; D assignment may be TRBD1 or TRBD2 (5 bases each). V was cut by 0 bases and J by 2 bases, with 11 bases left in between. The CDR3 spans 15 residues. Looked up from germline, CDR1 is LGHDT and CDR2 is YNNKEL (reference sequence).

The chain employs TRBV28 and TRBJ2-3, with TRBD2 identical over 12 bases. V lost 5 bases to trimming and J lost 3 bases; unmatched junction nucleotides: 9. The CDR3 loop spans 17 amino acids. Germline V gene sequence: CDR1 MDHEN, CDR2 SYDVKM. CDR3 sequence reads: CASSMPRLAGVTDTQYF. The CDR3 bases are TGTGCCAGCAGTATGCCTCGACTAGCGGGAGTAACAGATACGCAGTATTTT. Variable domain in full (rest from reference TRBV28 and TRBJ2-3): DVKVTQSSRYLVKRTGEKVFLECVQDMDHENMFWYRQDPGLGLRLIYFSYDVKMKEKGDIPEGYSVSREKKERFSLILESASTNQTSMYLCASSMPRLAGVTDTQYFGPGTRLTVL.

This chain connects TRBV9 to TRBJ2-1, with D uncertain. The CDR3 has 13 residues. Germline V CDR1 and CDR2: SGDLS, YYNGEE. With 0 bases removed from V and 3 bases from J, the gap between germline ends came to 4 bases. The CDR3 DNA is TGTGCCAGCAGCGTAGGGATCTACAATGAGCAGTTCTTC. Translation: CASSVGIYNEQFF. Together with reference TRBV9 and TRBJ2-1, the CDR3 gives the full variable domain: DSGVTQTPKHLITATGQRVTLRCSPRSGDLSVYWYQQSLDQGLQFLIQYYNGEERAKGNILERFSAQQFPDLHSELNLSSLELGDSALYFCASSVGIYNEQFFGPGTRLTVL.

This sequence joins TRBV20-1 and TRBJ1-5; D remains unclear. The CDR3 has 11 residues. Trimming cost V 3 bases and J 5 bases, with 5 bases left between them. CDR1 and CDR2 from the germline V gene are DFQATT and SNEGSKA (reference sequence). DNA for the CDR3: TGCAGTGCTAGTGGGGATCAGCCCCAGCATTTT. Its protein is CSASGDQPQHF.

The chain joins TRBV25-1 to TRBJ1-1, with D unresolved. The V end lost 11 bases, the J end lost 3 bases, and 16 bases lay between the germline ends. CDR1 and CDR2 (germline): MGHDK, SYGVNS. This CDR3 region has 13 residues. The CDR3 nucleotides are TGTGCCGCCCAGGACTATGAGGACACTGAAGCTTTCTTT. It yields the protein CAAQDYEDTEAFF.

The chain has TRBV4-1 and TRBJ1-1; no clear D. This CDR3 contains 15 residues. The germline V gene encodes CDR1 MGHRA and CDR2 YSYEKL. V lost 0 bases, J lost 0 bases, and 8 bases lay in between. DNA of the CDR3: TGCGCCAGCAGCCAAGATCGAAACTTGAACACTGAAGCTTTCTTT. It encodes CASSQDRNLNTEAFF.